This T cell receptor (beta chain) was profiled in a study of T cell changes during pregnancy in multiple sclerosis. The CDR3 spans 13 residues. The germline V gene encodes CDR1 SGDLS and CDR2 YYNGEE. The V end lost 4 bases, the J end lost 7 bases, and 14 bases lay between the germline ends. Using immunoSEQ multiplex PCR, the repertoire was profiled, and TCRdb retains in-frame clones only, with some absent. The table lists roughly 71,000 clones, about 94% of them singletons. The clonotype originates from a female donor in good health, enrolled as a control in a pregnancy study. Sequenced here: peripheral blood, sampled in the first trimester of pregnancy. The genes are TRBV9 and TRBJ2-5, with D perhaps matching TRBD2 (6 bases). The CDR3 region has the DNA TGTGCCAGCAGCTCCAGAGAGGGAGGGACCCAGTACTTC. This sequence encodes CASSSREGGTQYF.